This T cell receptor (beta chain) was recovered during a study of cytomegalovirus exposure and HLA in healthy donors. Broader study findings: TCR beta sequences numbering 15,000 to 20,000 were associated with HLA alleles at 0.05 false discovery rate in a later analysis.

About this clone itself: Its antigen remains unidentified.

The PCR was carried out with 60 Vbeta primers and 13 Jbeta primers. Sequencing used immunoSEQ multiplex PCR; TCRdb keeps in-frame clones, though not all of them. Of around 95,000 clones in the sample, approximately 85% were seen once. The germline V gene has CDR1 MNHNS and CDR2 SASEGT. J was trimmed by 3 bases and V by 4 bases; bases with no gene match: 8. The CDR3 loop spans 15 amino acids. The rearrangement links TRBV6-1 to TRBJ1-1, with TRBD1 matching 7 bases. This sequence was found in a man aged 30-40 years in good health and CMV-seropositive. Sample: PBMCs. The CDR3 DNA sequence: TGTGCCAGCAGTGTTAGACAGGGTGGGTACACTGAAGCTTTCTTT. Protein sequence: CASSVRQGGYTEAFF.